The source of this T cell receptor beta chain is a study of blood T cell repertoires in COVID-19. Profiling relied on immunoSEQ multiplex PCR, and the TCRdb table lists in-frame clones only, not all of them. The table shows 150,000 or so clones, with over 75% occurring only once. CDR3 size: 14 residues. CDR1 and CDR2 from the germline V gene are MNHEY and SVGAGI. The V end was cut by 6 bases, the J end by 4 bases, with 15 bases between. Sequenced: PBMCs or T cells enriched from blood (not recorded which). V and J are TRBV6-5 and TRBJ2-5; no definite D call. The sequence was collected from a man aged 50 to 60 who had recovered from COVID-19. Here the CDR3 DNA reads TGTGCCAGCAGGAGCCCCCCGGGTCTAGAGACCCAGTACTTC. Encoded protein: CASRSPPGLETQYF.